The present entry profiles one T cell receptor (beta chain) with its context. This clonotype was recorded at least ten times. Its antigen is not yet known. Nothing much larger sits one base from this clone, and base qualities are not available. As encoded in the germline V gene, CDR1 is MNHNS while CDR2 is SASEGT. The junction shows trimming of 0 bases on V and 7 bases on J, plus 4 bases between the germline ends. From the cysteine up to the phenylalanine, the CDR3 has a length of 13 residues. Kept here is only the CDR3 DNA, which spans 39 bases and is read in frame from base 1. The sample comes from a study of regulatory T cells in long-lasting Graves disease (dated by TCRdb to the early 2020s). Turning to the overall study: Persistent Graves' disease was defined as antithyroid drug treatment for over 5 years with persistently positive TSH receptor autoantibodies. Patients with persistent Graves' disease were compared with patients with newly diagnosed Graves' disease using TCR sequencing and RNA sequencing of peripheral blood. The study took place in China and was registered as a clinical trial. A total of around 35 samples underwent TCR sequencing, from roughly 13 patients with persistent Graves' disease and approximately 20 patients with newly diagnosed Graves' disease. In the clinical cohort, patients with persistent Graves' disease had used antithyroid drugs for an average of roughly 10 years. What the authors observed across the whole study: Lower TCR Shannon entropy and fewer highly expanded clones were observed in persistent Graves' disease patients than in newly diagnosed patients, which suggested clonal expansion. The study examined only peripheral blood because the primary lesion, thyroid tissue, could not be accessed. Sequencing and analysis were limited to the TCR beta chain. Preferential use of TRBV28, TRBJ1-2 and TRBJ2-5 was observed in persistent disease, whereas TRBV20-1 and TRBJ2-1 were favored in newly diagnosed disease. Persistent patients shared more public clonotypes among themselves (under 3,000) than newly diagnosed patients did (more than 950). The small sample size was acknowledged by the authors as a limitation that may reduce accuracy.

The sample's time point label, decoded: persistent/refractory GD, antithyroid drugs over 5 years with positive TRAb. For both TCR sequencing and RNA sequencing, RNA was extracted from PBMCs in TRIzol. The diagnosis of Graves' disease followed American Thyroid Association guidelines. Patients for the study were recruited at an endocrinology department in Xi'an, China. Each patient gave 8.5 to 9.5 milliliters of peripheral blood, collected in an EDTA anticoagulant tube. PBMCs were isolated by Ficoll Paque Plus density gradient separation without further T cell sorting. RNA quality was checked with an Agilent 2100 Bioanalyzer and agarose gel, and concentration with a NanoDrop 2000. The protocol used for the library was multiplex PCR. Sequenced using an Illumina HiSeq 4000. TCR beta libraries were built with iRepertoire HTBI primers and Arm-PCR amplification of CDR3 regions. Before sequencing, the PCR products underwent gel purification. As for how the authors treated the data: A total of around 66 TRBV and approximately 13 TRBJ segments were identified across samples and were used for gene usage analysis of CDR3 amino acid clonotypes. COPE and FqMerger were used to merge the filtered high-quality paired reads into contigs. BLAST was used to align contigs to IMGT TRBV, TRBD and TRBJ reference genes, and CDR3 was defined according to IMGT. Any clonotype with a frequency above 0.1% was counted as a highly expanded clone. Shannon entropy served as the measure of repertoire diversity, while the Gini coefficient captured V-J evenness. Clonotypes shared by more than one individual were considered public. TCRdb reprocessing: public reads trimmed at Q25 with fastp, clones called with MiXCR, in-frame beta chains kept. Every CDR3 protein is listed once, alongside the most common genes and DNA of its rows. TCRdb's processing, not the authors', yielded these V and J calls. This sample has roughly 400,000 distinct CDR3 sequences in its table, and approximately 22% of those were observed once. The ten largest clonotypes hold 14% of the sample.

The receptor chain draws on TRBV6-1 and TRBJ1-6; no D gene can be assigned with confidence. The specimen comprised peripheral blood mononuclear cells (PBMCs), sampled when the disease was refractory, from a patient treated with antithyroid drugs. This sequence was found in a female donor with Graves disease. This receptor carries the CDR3 CASSEATNSPLHF. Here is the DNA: TGTGCCAGCAGTGAAGCTACGAATTCACCCCTCCACTTT.